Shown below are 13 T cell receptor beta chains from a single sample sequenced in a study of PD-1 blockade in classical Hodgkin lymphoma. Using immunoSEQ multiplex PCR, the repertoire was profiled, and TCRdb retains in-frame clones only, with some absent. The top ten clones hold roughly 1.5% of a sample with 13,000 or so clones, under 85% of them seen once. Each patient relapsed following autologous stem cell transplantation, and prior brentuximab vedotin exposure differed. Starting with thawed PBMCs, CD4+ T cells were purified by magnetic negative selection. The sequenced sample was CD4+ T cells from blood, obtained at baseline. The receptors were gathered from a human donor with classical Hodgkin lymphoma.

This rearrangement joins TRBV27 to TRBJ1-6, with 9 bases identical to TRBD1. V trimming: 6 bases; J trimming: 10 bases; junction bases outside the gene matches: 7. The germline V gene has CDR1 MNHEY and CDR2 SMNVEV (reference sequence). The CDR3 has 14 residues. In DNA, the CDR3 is TGTGCCAGCAGCCGGGACAGGGTTGGCTCACCCCTCCACTTT. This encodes CASSRDRVGSPLHF.

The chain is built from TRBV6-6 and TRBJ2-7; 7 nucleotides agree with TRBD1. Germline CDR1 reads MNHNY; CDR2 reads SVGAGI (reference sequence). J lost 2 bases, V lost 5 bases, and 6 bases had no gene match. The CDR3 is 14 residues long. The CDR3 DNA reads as TGTGCCAGCAGTCAGGACAGGTTCCCCTACGAGCAGTACTTC. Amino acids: CASSQDRFPYEQYF.

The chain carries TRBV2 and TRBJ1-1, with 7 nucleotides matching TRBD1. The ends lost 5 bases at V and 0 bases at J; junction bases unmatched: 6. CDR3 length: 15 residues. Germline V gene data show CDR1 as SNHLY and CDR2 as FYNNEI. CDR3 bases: TGTGCCAGCAGTAGACCGGGACAGATGAACACTGAAGCTTTCTTT. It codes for CASSRPGQMNTEAFF. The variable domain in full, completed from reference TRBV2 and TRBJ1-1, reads EPEVTQTPSHQVTQMGQEVILRCVPISNHLYFYWYRQILGQKVEFLVSFYNNEISEKSEIFDDQFSVERPDGSNFTLKIRSTKLEDSAMYFCASSRPGQMNTEAFFGQGTRLTVV.

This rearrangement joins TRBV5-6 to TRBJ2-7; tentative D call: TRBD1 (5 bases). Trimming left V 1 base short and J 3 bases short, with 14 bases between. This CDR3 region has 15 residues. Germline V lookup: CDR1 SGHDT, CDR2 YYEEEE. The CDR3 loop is CASSLIPGPLYEQYF. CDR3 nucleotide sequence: TGTGCCAGCAGCTTGATCCCAGGGCCTCTCTACGAGCAGTACTTC.

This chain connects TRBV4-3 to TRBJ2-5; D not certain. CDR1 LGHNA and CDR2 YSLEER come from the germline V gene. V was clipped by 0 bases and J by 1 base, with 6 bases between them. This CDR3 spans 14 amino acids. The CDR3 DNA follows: TGCGCCAGCAGCCAAGACGCCACCCAAGAGACCCAGTACTTC. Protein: CASSQDATQETQYF.

The CDR3 sequence is CASSLDLNSPLHF. The CDR3 DNA reads as TGTGCCAGCAGCTTAGACCTAAATTCACCCCTCCACTTT. The rearrangement joins TRBV7-2 to TRBJ1-6; no clear D gene. This CDR3 has 13 amino acids. V was shortened by 1 base and J by 7 bases, with 5 bases between the two germline ends. Germline V gene sequence: CDR1 SGHTA, CDR2 FQGNSA.

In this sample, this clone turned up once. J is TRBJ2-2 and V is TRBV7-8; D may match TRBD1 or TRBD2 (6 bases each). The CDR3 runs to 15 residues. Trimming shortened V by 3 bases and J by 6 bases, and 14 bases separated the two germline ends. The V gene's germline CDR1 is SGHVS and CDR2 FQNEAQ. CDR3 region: CASSLPGGAAGELFF. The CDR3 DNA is TGTGCCAGCAGCTTGCCCGGGGGCGCGGCCGGGGAGCTGTTTTTT.

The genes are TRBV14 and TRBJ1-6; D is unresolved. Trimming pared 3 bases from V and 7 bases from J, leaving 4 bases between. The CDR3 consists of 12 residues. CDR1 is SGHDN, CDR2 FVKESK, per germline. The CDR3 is CASSHRNSPLHF. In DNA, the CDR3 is TGTGCCAGCAGCCACCGAAATTCACCCCTCCACTTT.

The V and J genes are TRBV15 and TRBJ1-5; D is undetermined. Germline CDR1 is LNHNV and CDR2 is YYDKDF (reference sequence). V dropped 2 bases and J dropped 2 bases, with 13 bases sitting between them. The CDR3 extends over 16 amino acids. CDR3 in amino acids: CATSRPDLKGNQPQHF. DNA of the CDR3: TGTGCCACCAGCAGACCCGACCTAAAAGGCAATCAGCCCCAGCATTTT.

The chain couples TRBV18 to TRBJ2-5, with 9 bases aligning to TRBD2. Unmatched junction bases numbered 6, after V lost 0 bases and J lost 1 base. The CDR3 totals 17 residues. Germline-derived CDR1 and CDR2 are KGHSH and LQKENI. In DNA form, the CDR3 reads TGTGCCAGCTCACCACCAGGTAGCGGGGGCCTCCAAGAGACCCAGTACTTC. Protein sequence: CASSPPGSGGLQETQYF.

CDR3 bases: TGCGCCAGCAGCCAAGATGGGACAGGCGAGAGCTATGGCTACACCTTC. This gives the protein CASSQDGTGESYGYTF. The chain links TRBV4-3 to TRBJ1-2, with 8 bases lining up with TRBD1. The J segment lost 4 bases and the V segment lost 0 bases, leaving 7 bases of the junction unmatched. CDR1 and CDR2 from the germline V gene are LGHNA and YSLEER. The CDR3 extends over 16 amino acids.

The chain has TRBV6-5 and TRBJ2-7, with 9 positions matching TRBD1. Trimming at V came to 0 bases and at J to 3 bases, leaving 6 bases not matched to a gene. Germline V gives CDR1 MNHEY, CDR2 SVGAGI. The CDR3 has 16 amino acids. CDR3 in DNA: TGTGCCAGCAGTTACTCGAAGGGGACAGGGAACTACGAGCAGTACTTC. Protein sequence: CASSYSKGTGNYEQYF.

In nucleotides, the CDR3 is TGTGCCAGCACGATGGCGGGGGACCCCACAGATACGCAGTATTTT. Its translation is CASTMAGDPTDTQYF. V and J are TRBV5-5 and TRBJ2-3; 7 nucleotides line up with TRBD2. The CDR3 runs to 15 residues. Germline CDR1 and CDR2: SGHKS and YYEKEE (reference sequence). V shed 6 bases and J 2 bases; nucleotides not matched to a gene: 9.